The subject of this entry is one T cell receptor (beta chain). The data were taken from a study of shared T cell receptors in the human thymus. TCRdb's table, derived via immunoSEQ multiplex PCR, lists solely in-frame clones and lacks some. The sample lists approximately 760,000 clones, approximately 85% seen once, with about 0.011% in the top ten. There are 13 residues in the CDR3. Germline V CDR1 and CDR2: SQVTM, ANQGSEA. V gave up 3 bases and J gave up 12 bases; unmatched junction bases: 8. The data were also submitted as part of a second study, on human thymus T cells. Per that paper: An apparent bias in V and J gene usage was seen in thymic and blood repertoires. Reports from related research described highly overlapping thymic repertoires among unrelated individuals.

The sequence derives from a girl under two years old with a congenital heart defect. This rearrangement joins TRBV29-1 to TRBJ1-2, with 12 positions matching TRBD1. Sequencing was performed on thymocytes. DNA for the CDR3: TGCAGCGTTGATACTGGGACAGGGGGCTCGGACACCTTC. Its translation: CSVDTGTGGSDTF.